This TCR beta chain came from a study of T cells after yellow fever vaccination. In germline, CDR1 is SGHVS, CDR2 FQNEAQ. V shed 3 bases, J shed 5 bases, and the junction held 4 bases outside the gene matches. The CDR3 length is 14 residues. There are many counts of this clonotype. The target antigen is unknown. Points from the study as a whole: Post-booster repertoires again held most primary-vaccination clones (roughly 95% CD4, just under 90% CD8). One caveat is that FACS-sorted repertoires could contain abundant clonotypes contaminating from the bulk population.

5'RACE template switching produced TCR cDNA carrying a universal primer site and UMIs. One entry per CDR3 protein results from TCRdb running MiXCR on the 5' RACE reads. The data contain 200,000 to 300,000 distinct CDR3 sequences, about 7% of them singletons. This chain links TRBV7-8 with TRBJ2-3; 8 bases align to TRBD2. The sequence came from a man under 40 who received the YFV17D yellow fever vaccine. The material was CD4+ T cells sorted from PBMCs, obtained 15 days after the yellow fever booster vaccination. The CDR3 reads CASSFSGRGDTQYF. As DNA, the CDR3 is TGTGCCAGCAGCTTTTCCGGGAGGGGAGATACGCAGTATTTT.